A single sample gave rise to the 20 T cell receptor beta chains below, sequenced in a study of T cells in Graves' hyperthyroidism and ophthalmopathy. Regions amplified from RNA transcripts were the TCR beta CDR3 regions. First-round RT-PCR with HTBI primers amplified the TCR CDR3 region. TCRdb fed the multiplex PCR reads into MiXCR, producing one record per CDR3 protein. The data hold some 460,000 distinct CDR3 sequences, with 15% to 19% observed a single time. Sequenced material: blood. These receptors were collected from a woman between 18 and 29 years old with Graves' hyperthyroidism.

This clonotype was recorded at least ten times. This chain's CDR3 is CASTKQRGGTGELFF. CDR3 DNA: TGTGCCAGCACCAAACAGCGGGGGGGAACCGGGGAGCTGTTTTTT. The chain combines TRBV3-1 with TRBJ2-2, with TRBD2 matching over 10 bases. The germline CDR1 and CDR2 sequences are LGHDT and YNNKEL (reference sequence). V gave up 7 bases and J gave up 5 bases; unmatched junction bases: 7. CDR3 length equals 15 residues.

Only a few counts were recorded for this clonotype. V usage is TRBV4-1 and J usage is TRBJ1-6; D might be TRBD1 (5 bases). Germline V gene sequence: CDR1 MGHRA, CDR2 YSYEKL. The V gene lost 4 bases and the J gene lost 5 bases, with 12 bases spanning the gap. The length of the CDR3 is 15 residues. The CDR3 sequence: CASSPRDGNNSPLHF. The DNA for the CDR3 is TGCGCCAGCAGCCCCCGGGACGGGAATAATTCACCCCTCCACTTT.

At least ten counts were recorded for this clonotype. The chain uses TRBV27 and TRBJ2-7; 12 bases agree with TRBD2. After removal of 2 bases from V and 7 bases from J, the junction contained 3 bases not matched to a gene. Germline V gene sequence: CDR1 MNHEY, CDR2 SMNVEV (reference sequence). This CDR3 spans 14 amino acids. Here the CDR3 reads CASSLRLAGAEQYF. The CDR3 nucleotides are TGTGCCAGCAGTTTACGACTAGCGGGAGCTGAGCAGTACTTC.

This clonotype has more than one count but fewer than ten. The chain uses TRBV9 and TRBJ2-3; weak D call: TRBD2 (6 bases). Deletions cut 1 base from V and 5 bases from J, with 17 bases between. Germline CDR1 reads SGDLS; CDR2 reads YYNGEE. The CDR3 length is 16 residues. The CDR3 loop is CASSVRLGKEVDTQYF. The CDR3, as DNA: TGTGCCAGCAGCGTACGACTAGGAAAAGAGGTAGATACGCAGTATTTT.

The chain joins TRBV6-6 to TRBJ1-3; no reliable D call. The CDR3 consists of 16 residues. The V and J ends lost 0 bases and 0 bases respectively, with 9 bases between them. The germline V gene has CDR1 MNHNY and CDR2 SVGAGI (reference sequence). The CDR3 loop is CASSYSSAVSGNTIYF. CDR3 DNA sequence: TGTGCCAGCAGTTACTCGAGCGCAGTCTCTGGAAACACCATATATTTT.

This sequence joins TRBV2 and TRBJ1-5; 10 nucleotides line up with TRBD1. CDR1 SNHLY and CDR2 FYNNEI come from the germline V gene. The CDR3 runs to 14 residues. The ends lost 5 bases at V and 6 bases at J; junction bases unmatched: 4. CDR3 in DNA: TGTGCCAGCAGTCTGGACAGGGGGAGTCAGCCCCAGCATTTT. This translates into CASSLDRGSQPQHF.

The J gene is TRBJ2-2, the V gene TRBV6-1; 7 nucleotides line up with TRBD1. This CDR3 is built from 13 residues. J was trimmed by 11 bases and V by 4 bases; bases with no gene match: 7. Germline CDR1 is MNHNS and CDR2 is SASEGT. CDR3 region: CASSVNRGFELFF. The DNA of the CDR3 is TGTGCCAGCAGTGTAAACAGGGGATTTGAGCTGTTTTTT.

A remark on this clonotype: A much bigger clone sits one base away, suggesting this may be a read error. CDR3 sequence reads: CAGSQYTYEQYF. For the CDR3, the DNA is TGTGCCGGCTCACAATACACCTACGAGCAGTACTTC. V usage is TRBV18 and J usage is TRBJ2-7; D unclear. In germline, CDR1 is KGHSH, CDR2 LQKENI. There are 12 residues in the CDR3.

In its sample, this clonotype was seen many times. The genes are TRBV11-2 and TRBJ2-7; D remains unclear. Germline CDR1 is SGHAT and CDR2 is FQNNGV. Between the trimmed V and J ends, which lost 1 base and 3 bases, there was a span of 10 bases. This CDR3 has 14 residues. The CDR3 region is CASSLAGDGYEQYF. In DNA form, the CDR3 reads TGTGCCAGCAGCTTAGCAGGAGACGGCTACGAGCAGTACTTC.

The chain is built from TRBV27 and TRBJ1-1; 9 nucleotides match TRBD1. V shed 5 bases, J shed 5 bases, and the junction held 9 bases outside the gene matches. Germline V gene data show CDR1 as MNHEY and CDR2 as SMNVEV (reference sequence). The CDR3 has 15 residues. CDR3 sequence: CASSLTGQGRTEAFF. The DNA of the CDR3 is TGTGCCAGCAGTCTCACCGGACAGGGGAGGACTGAAGCTTTCTTT.

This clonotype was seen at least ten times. The CDR3 protein is CASSPRGASGGAGDTQYF. In nucleotides, the CDR3 is TGTGCCAGCAGTCCCCGTGGCGCTAGCGGGGGGGCCGGAGATACGCAGTATTTT. The chain has TRBV27 and TRBJ2-3, with 12 bases fitting TRBD2. The CDR3 is 18 residues long. V trimming: 5 bases; J trimming: 5 bases; junction bases outside the gene matches: 14. Germline CDR1 reads MNHEY; CDR2 reads SMNVEV (reference sequence).

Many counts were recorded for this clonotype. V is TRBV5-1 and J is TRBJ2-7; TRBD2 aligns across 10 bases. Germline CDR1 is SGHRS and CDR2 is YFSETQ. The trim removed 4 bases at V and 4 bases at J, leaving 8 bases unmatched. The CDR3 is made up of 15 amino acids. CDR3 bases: TGCGCCAGCAGCCAGCCTAGCGGGAGTTCGTACGAGCAGTACTTC. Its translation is CASSQPSGSSYEQYF.

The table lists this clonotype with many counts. CDR3 region: CASRGEGEGSPLHF. CDR3 nucleotide sequence: TGTGCCAGCAGAGGAGAGGGGGAAGGTTCACCCCTCCACTTT. This rearrangement joins TRBV7-9 to TRBJ1-6; tentatively, D is TRBD1 (6 bases). With 6 bases removed from V and 9 bases from J, the gap between germline ends came to 15 bases. Germline V gene lookup returns CDR1 SEHNR and CDR2 FQNEAQ (reference sequence). The length of the CDR3 is 14 residues.

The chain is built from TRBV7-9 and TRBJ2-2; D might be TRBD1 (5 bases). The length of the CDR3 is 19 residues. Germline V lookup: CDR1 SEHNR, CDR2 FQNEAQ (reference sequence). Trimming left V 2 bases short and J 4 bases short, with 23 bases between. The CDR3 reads CASSLSSRTKGPATGELFF. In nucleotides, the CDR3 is TGTGCCAGCAGCTTATCATCACGGACAAAGGGGCCAGCCACCGGGGAGCTGTTTTTT.

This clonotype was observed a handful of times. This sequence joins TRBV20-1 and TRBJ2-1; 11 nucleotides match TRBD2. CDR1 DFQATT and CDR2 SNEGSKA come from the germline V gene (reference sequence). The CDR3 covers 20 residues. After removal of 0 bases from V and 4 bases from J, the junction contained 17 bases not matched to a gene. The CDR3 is CSARDHALAGGPSKYNEQFF. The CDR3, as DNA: TGCAGTGCTAGAGATCATGCGCTAGCGGGGGGTCCTTCCAAATACAATGAGCAGTTCTTC.

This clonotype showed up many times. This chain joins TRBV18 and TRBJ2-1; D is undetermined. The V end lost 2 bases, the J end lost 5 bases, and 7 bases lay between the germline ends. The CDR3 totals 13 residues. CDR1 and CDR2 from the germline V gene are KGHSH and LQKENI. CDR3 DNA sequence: TGTGCCAGCTCACCAATACACAACAATGAGCAGTTCTTC. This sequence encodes CASSPIHNNEQFF.

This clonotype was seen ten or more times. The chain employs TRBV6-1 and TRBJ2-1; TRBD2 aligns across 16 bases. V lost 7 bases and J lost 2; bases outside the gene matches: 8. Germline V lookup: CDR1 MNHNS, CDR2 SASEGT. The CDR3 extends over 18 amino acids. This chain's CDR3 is CASTPGLAGGRPYNEQFF. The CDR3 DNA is TGTGCCAGCACGCCGGGACTAGCGGGAGGGCGACCCTACAATGAGCAGTTCTTC.

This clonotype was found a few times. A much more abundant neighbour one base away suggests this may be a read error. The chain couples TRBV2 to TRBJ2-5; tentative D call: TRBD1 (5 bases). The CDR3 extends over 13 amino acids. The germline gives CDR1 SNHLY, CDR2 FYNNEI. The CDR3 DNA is TGTGCCAGCGGGGCAGGTTACCAAGAGACCCAGTGCTTC. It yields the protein CASGAGYQETQCF.

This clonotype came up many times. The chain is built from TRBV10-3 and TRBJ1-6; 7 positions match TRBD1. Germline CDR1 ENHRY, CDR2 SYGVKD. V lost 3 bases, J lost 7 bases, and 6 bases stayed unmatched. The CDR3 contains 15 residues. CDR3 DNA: TGTGCCATCAGTGATACGAGGGGGCAGAATTCACCCCTCCACTTT. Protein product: CAISDTRGQNSPLHF.

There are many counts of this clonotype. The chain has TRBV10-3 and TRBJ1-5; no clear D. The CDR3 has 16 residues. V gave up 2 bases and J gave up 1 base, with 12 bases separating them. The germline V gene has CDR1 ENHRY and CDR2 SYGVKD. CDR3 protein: CAISERSSGSNQPQHF. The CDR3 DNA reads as TGTGCCATCAGTGAGAGGAGCTCGGGGAGCAATCAGCCCCAGCATTTT.